This TCR beta chain derives from a study of blood T cell repertoires in COVID-19 (dated by TCRdb to the early 2020s). General notes on the study: Samples from collaborators originated in the United States, Italy and Spain and spanned both the acute and convalescent phases of COVID-19. HLA class I and class II types, where available, came from metadata supplied by the sample provider rather than from assay-based typing. Sample metadata almost always included a de-identified subject ID, COVID-19 status, age in years and sex. The dataset comprised deeply sampled blood TCRbeta repertoires from subjects exposed to, actively infected with, or recovered from COVID-19. Samples were obtained from the ongoing ImmuneRACE study (first 160 participants) and from 1,000 to 1,500 subjects provided by 6 global collaborators. The repertoires were released in a freely available public database intended as a resource for research on the immune response to SARS-CoV-2. The material from the prospective study consisted of cDNA or gDNA derived from T cells, B-cell-depleted T cells, or PBMCs. What the authors observed across the whole study: The amount of clinical and demographic metadata varied by source and participant and was provided uncurated.

One collaborating source in Seattle enrolled patients while the patients were actively infected and followed the patients over time throughout the course of disease. Each collaborating institution followed its own protocols to collect whole blood in K2EDTA tubes. For TCRbeta analysis, collaborator samples were shipped as frozen whole blood, as isolated PBMCs, or as DNA extracted from either sample type. The immunoSEQ Assay, a bias-controlled multiplex PCR, was used to amplify TCRbeta CDR3 regions from genomic DNA. Regarding the original processing steps: The number of nucleated cells in each sample was estimated from the amplification of reference gene primers within the assay. To quantify the absolute abundance of each unique TCRbeta CDR3 rearrangement, sequence reads were collapsed and filtered. For each sample, productive Simpson clonality was calculated by taking the square root of Simpson's diversity index across productive rearrangements. TCRdb limited this immuneACCESS table to in-frame rearrangements with V and J called. A share of clones is missing; checked studies link under half to unresolved V genes, and the rest is unexplained. D and trimming come from the DNA, and the V and J calls and clone size come from that table. This sample gives a few hundred thousand clones in total; about 90% of them show up just once. The ten largest clones represent 6.3% of the sample.

V has 8 bases trimmed and J has 3 bases trimmed; junction bases matching no gene number 9. Looking up the germline V gene yields CDR1 MNHEY and CDR2 SVGAGI. CDR3 length: 14 amino acids, cysteine to phenylalanine. Left in the record is the CDR3 DNA by itself, 42 bases read in frame from the first base. About this clone: Its antigen is still unknown. No much larger clonotype is one base removed from it; base qualities were not supplied.

The specimen sequenced was peripheral blood. The chain couples TRBV6-5 to TRBJ2-7, with 8 junctional bases fitting TRBD2. The TCR sequence derives from a woman aged 45-65 years with COVID-19, enrolled during active disease. The CDR3 region reads CASARTSPLYEQYF. The DNA reads as follows: TGTGCCAGCGCTAGGACTAGCCCCCTCTACGAGCAGTACTTC.